This T cell receptor beta chain was sequenced in a study of identical twins. Template switching (which added a universal primer site) was used, and cDNA carried unique molecular identifiers. TCRdb itself ran the 5' RACE reads through MiXCR, one entry per CDR3 protein. Of a few hundred thousand distinct CDR3 sequences listed, roughly 13% are singletons. Germline values: CDR1 KGHDR, CDR2 SFDVKD. V was trimmed by 5 bases and J by 0 bases, leaving 9 bases between them. The CDR3 consists of 14 residues. This sample also belongs to another study, concerning yellow fever vaccine responses in identical twins.

The sequenced material came from memory (CD45RO+) T cells sorted from blood. The rearrangement links TRBV24-1 to TRBJ2-5; D possibly corresponds to TRBD2 (5 bases). This sequence was found in a young woman in good health. The CDR3 bases are TGTGCCACCAGTGGTGAGGGTAACCAAGAGACCCAGTACTTC. Translating gives CATSGEGNQETQYF.